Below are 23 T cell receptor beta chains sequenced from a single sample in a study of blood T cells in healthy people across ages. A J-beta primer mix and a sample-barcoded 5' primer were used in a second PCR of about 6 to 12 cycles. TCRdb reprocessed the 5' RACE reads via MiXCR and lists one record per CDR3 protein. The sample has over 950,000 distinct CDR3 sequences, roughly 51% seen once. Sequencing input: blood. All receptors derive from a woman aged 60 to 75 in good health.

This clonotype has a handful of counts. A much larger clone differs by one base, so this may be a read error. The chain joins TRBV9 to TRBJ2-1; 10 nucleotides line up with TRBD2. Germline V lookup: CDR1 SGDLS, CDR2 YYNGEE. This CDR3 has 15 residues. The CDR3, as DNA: TGTGCCGGCAGCCTCGGACTAGCGGAGCACAATGAGCAGTTCTTC. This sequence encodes CAGSLGLAEHNEQFF.

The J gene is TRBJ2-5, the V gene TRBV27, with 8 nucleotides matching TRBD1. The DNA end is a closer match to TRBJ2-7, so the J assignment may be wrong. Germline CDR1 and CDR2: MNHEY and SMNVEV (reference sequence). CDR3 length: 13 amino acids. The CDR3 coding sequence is TGTGCCAGCAGGTACAAACAGGGGGGCGAGCAGTACTTC. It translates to CASRYKQGGEQYF.

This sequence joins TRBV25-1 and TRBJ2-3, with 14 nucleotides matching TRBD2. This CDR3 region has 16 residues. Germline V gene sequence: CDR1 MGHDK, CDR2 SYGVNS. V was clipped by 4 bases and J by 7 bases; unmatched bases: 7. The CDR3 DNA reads TGTGCCAGCAGTGCGACCGGGACTAGCGGGAGCTATACGCAGTATTTT. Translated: CASSATGTSGSYTQYF.

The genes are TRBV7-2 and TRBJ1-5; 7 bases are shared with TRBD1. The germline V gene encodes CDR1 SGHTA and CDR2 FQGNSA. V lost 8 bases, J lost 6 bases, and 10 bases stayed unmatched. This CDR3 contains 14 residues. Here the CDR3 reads CASGGGQVGQPQHF. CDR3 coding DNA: TGTGCCAGCGGCGGAGGACAGGTCGGTCAGCCCCAGCATTTT.

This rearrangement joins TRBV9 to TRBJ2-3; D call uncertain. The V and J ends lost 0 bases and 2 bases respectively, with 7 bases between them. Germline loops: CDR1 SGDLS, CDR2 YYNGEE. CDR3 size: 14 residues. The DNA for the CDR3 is TGTGCCAGCAGCGTAGACCCAGCCACAGATACGCAGTATTTT. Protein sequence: CASSVDPATDTQYF.

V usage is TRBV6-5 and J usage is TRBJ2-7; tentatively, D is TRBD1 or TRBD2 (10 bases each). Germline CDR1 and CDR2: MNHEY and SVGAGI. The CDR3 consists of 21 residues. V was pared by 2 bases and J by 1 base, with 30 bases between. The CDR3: CASSYPRQGAAGGQISYEQYF. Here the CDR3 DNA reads TGTGCCAGCAGTTACCCTCGACAGGGGGCAGCGGGAGGGCAGATTTCCTACGAGCAGTACTTC.

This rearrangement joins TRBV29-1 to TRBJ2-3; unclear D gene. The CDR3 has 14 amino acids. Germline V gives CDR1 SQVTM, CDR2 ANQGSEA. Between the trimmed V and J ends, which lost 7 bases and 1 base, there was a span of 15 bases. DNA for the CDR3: TGCAGCGCTGATTTGCGTGTTGGCACAGATACGCAGTATTTT. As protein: CSADLRVGTDTQYF.

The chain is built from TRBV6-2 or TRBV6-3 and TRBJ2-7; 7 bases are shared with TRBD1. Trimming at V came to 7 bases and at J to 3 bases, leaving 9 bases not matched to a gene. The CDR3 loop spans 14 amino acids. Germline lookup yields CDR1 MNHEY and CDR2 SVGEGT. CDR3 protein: CASTRQGPSYEQYF. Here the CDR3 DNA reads TGTGCCAGCACCAGACAGGGCCCTAGCTACGAGCAGTACTTC.

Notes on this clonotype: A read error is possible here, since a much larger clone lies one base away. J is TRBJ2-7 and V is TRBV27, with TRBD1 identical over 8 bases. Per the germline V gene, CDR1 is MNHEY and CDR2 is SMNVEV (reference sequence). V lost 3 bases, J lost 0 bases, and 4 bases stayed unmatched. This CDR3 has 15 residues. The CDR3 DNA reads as TGTGCCAGCAGTTTCCCCGACAGGGGCTCCTACGAGCAGTACTTC. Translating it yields CASSFPDRGSYEQYF.

This CDR3 is CSASRYMGQGAHEQFF. In DNA, the CDR3 is TGCAGTGCTAGCCGGTATATGGGACAGGGGGCCCATGAGCAGTTCTTC. The chain employs TRBV20-1 and TRBJ2-1; 12 bases line up with TRBD1. The CDR3 contains 16 residues. CDR1 and CDR2 from the germline V gene are DFQATT and SNEGSKA (reference sequence). Trimming at V came to 3 bases and at J to 8 bases, leaving 11 bases not matched to a gene.

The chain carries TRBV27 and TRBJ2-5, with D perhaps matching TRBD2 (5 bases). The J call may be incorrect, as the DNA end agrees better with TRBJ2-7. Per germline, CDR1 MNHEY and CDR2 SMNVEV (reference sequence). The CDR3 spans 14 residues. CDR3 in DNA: TGTGCCAGCAGTTTAGGGGAGTCTTCTAACGAGCAGTACTTC. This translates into CASSLGESSNEQYF.

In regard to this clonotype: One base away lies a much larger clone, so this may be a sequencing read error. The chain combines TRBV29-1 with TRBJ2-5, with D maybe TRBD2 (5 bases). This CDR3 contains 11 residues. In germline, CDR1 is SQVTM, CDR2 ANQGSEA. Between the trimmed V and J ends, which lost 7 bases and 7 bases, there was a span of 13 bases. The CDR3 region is CSATNEGTQYF. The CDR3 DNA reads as TGCAGCGCTACCAATGAGGGGACCCAGTACTTC.

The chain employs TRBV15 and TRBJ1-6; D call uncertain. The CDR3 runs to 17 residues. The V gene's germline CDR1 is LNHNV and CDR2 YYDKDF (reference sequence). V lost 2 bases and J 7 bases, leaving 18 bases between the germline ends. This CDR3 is CATSRFGGNTPNSPLHF. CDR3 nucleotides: TGTGCCACCAGCAGATTTGGAGGAAATACTCCCAATTCACCCCTCCACTTT.

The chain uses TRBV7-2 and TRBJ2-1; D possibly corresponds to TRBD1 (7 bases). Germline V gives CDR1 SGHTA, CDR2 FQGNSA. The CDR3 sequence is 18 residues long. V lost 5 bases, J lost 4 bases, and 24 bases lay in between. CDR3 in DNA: TGTGCCAGCAGCGAAACGACTAGGACAGGACGGATTTACAATGAGCAGTTCTTC. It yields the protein CASSETTRTGRIYNEQFF.

DNA of the CDR3: TGTGCCAGCAGCCAAGATCGGGTGGGCAATGAGCAGTTCTTC. It translates to CASSQDRVGNEQFF. The chain has TRBV3-1 and TRBJ2-1; D is unclear. CDR1 and CDR2 (germline): LGHDT, YNNKEL (reference sequence). V was pared by 0 bases and J by 6 bases, with 9 bases between. This CDR3 is built from 14 residues.

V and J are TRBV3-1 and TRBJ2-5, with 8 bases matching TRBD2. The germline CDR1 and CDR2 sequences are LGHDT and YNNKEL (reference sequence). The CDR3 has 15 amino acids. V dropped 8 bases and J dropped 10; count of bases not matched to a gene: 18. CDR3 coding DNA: TGTGCCAGCGCACGGAATGAGGGACTAGAAAGAGTCCAGTACTTC. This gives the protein CASARNEGLERVQYF.

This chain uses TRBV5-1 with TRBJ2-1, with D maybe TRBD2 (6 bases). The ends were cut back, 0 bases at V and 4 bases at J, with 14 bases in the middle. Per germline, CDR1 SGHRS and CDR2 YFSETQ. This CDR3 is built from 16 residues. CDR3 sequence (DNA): TGCGCCAGCAGCTTGGCCATAGGACTACAATACAATGAGCAGTTCTTC. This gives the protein CASSLAIGLQYNEQFF.

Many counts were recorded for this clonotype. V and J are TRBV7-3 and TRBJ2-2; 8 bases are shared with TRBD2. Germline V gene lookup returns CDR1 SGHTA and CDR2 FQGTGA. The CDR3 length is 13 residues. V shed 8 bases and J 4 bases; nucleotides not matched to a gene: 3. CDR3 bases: TGTGCCAGCCGTGCGGGAGGCACCGGGGAGCTGTTTTTT. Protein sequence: CASRAGGTGELFF.

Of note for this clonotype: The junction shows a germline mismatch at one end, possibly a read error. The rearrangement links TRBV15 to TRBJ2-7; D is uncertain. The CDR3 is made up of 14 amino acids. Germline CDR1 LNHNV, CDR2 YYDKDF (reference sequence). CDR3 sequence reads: CATSRELAAHEQYF. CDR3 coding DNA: TGTGCCACCAGTAGAGAGTTGGCGGCCCACGAGCAGTACTTC.

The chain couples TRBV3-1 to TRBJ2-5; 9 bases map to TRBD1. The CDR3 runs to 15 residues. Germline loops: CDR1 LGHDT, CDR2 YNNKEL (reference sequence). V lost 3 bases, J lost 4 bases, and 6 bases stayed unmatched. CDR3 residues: CASSHSGTGLETQYF. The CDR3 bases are TGTGCCAGCAGCCACTCCGGGACAGGGCTAGAGACCCAGTACTTC.

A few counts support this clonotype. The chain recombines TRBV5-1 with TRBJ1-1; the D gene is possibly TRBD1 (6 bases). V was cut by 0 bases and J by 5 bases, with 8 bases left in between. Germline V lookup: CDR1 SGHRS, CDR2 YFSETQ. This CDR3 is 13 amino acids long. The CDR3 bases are TGCGCCAGCAGCTTGGATCAGGGGACTGAAGCTTTCTTT. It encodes CASSLDQGTEAFF. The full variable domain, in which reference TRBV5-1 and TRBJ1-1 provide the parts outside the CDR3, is KAGVTQTPRYLIKTRGQQVTLSCSPISGHRSVSWYQQTPGQGLQFLFEYFSETQRNKGNFPGRFSGRQFSNSRSEMNVSTLELGDSALYLCASSLDQGTEAFFGQGTRLTVV.

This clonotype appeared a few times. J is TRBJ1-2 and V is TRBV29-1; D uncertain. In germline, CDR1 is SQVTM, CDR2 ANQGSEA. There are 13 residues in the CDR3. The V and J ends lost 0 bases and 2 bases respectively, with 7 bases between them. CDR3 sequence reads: CSVEEGGNYGYTF. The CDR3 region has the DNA TGCAGCGTTGAAGAAGGAGGGAACTATGGCTACACCTTC.

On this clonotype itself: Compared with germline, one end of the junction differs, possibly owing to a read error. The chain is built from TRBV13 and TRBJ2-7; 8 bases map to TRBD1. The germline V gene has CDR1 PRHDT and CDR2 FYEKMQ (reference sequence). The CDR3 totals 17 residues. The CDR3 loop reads CASSFGTGGRGSYEQYF. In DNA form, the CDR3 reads TGTGCCAGCAGCTTTGGGACAGGTGGTCGAGGCTCCTACGAGCAGTATTTC.